One T cell receptor beta chain is described in this entry. Its target is not known. These data originate in a study of cytomegalovirus exposure and HLA in healthy donors. Study findings and constraints: In a later analysis, compared with equally common non-associated chains, HLA-associated beta chains were more expanded.

Both 60 Vbeta primers and 13 Jbeta primers went into the PCR. Method: immunoSEQ multiplex PCR; TCRdb's copy keeps in-frame clones and lacks some. The sample lists fewer than 200,000 clones, roughly 82% occurring once. The germline V gene encodes CDR1 SNHLY and CDR2 FYNNEI. The CDR3 has 13 residues. V lost 4 bases and J lost 0, with 6 bases in between. The sequence came from a girl between 5 and 17 years old in good health and CMV-seropositive. The sample was PBMCs. This rearrangement joins TRBV2 to TRBJ1-1; a possible D gene is TRBD1 (6 bases). CDR3 in amino acids: CASSGQVNTEAFF. CDR3 DNA sequence: TGTGCCAGCAGTGGACAGGTGAACACTGAAGCTTTCTTT.